The 5 T cell receptor beta chains given below trace back to one sample, sequenced in a study of blood T cell repertoires in COVID-19. Measured with immunoSEQ multiplex PCR; TCRdb has only the in-frame clones, and not every one. Here the sample spans 60,000 to 75,000 clones, 70% to 85% being singletons. Material: peripheral blood. All receptors derive from a man aged 55 to 70 with active or convalescent COVID-19.

The chain uses TRBV2 and TRBJ1-1; the D is unclear. V lost 1 base and J lost 0, with 12 bases in between. The CDR3 has 16 amino acids. From germline, CDR1 is SNHLY and CDR2 FYNNEI. Here the CDR3 reads CASSEETAYMNTEAFF. The CDR3 DNA sequence: TGTGCCAGCAGTGAAGAAACAGCTTACATGAACACTGAAGCTTTCTTT.

The V gene is TRBV27, the J gene TRBJ2-1; 8 bases agree with TRBD1. Germline CDR1 is MNHEY and CDR2 is SMNVEV (reference sequence). The CDR3 spans 16 residues. J lost 3 bases, V lost 8 bases, and 12 bases had no gene match. This CDR3 reads CASHYTQGVNYNEQFF. For the CDR3, the DNA is TGTGCCAGCCATTATACACAGGGGGTAAACTACAATGAGCAGTTCTTC.

This chain joins TRBV12-3 or TRBV12-4 and TRBJ1-2; D unresolved. Between the trimmed V and J ends, which lost 1 base and 8 bases, there was a span of 11 bases. The CDR3 is 13 residues long. The CDR3, as DNA: TGTGCCAGCAGTTTAGGAACAGTAAAAGGCTACACCTTC. Its protein is CASSLGTVKGYTF.

This chain uses TRBV6-5 with TRBJ1-2, with D possibly matching TRBD1 (5 bases). V was clipped by 3 bases and J by 7 bases, with 9 bases between them. Germline V gives CDR1 MNHEY, CDR2 SVGAGI. The CDR3 covers 12 residues. CDR3 amino acids: CASSYQGPGYTF. In nucleotides, the CDR3 is TGTGCCAGCAGTTATCAGGGTCCTGGCTACACCTTC.

This sequence joins TRBV29-1 and TRBJ1-1; D remains ambiguous. Germline assignment: CDR1 SQVTM and CDR2 ANQGSEA. CDR3 length equals 13 residues. Trimming removed 2 bases at V and 3 bases at J, with 10 bases between. The CDR3 loop is CSVEPLPYTEAFF. As DNA, the CDR3 is TGCAGCGTTGAACCACTCCCCTACACTGAAGCTTTCTTT.